Listed here are 21 T cell receptor beta chains from one sample, sequenced in a study of vaccination effects on CD4 cells after COVID-19. The antigens these receptors bind are not known. Profiled with immunoSEQ multiplex PCR; TCRdb holds only in-frame clones, not every one. The sample lists roughly 75,000 clones, approximately 70% occurring once. Prior to sequencing, the ViraFEST assay stimulated PBMC with viral peptide pools, which expanded the antigen-specific CD4+ T cells. Cells that had been cultured for ten to eleven days were the source of isolated CD4+ T cells. Neither prior SARS-CoV-2 infection nor positive nucleocapsid antibodies were present in the vaccine recipients. Source: CD4+ T cells from PBMCs cultured with HCoV-OC43 spike peptides, taken before COVID-19 vaccination. Subset denoted: HCoV-OC43 spike overlapping peptide pool stimulation. The receptors were gathered from a human donor who received a COVID-19 vaccine.

This clone appeared a few times. The chain couples TRBV7-8 to TRBJ1-2, with TRBD1 as a possible D gene (6 bases). CDR3 size: 15 residues. CDR1 and CDR2 from the germline V gene are SGHVS and FQNEAQ. V lost 5 bases and J 4 bases, leaving 17 bases between the germline ends. The CDR3 protein is CASSRDRRSFYGYTF. CDR3 DNA sequence: TGTGCCAGCAGCCGCGACAGGAGAAGTTTCTATGGCTACACCTTC. Combining the CDR3 with reference TRBV7-8 and TRBJ1-2 gives the whole variable domain GAGVSQSPRYKVAKRGQDVALRCDPISGHVSLFWYQQALGQGPEFLTYFQNEAQLDKSGLPSDRFFAERPEGSVSTLKIQRTQQEDSAVYLCASSRDRRSFYGYTFGSGTRLTVV.

This clone occurred once. The chain has TRBV12-2 and TRBJ2-7; TRBD2 is the table's D call, not checked against the DNA. TRBV12-2 is designated a pseudogene. CDR3 length: 17 residues. This CDR3 is CASRPHAQRGSPYEQYV. CDR3 DNA: TGTGCAAGTCGCCCCCATGCCCAGCGGGGGTCTCCCTACGAGCAGTACGTC.

The gene calls are TRBV24-1 and TRBJ2-3, with TRBD1 identical over 9 bases. Germline lookup yields CDR1 KGHDR and CDR2 SFDVKD. This CDR3 region has 17 residues. The V and J ends lost 1 base and 5 bases, in that order; junction bases with no gene match: 9. This CDR3 is CATSDLTPTGGGDTQYF. The CDR3 nucleotides are TGTGCCACCAGTGATTTAACTCCGACAGGGGGAGGAGATACGCAGTATTTT.

The chain joins TRBV9 to TRBJ1-6; the D is unclear. The CDR3 loop spans 11 amino acids. Germline CDR1 SGDLS, CDR2 YYNGEE. V lost 1 base and J 8 bases, leaving 1 base between the germline ends. The CDR3 sequence is CASSVYSPLHF. CDR3 DNA: TGTGCCAGCAGCGTATATTCACCCCTCCACTTT.

The V and J genes are TRBV6-4 and TRBJ1-1, with 7 bases identical to TRBD1. The trim removed 6 bases at V and 7 bases at J, leaving 14 bases unmatched. The germline V gene encodes CDR1 MRHNA and CDR2 SNTAGT. This CDR3 region has 15 residues. This CDR3 is CASRSAEGALSEAFF. DNA for the CDR3: TGTGCCAGCAGGAGCGCCGAGGGGGCGCTTAGTGAAGCTTTCTTT.

This sequence joins TRBV5-5 and TRBJ1-1; 7 nucleotides align to TRBD1. This CDR3 is built from 15 residues. Germline lookup yields CDR1 SGHKS and CDR2 YYEKEE (reference sequence). The V and J ends lost 4 bases and 0 bases, in that order; junction bases with no gene match: 6. CDR3 amino acids: CASSTDRDLNTEAFF. In DNA, the CDR3 is TGTGCCAGCAGCACCGACAGGGACTTGAACACTGAAGCTTTCTTT.

V usage is TRBV7-2 and J usage is TRBJ1-1; 7 nucleotides align to TRBD1. The germline gives CDR1 SGHTA, CDR2 FQGNSA. This CDR3 comprises 15 residues. V gave up 0 bases and J gave up 0 bases; unmatched junction bases: 1. CDR3 residues: CASSLAGGLNTEAFF. The CDR3 DNA follows: TGTGCCAGCAGCTTAGCAGGGGGCCTGAACACTGAAGCTTTCTTT.

V and J are TRBV5-1 and TRBJ1-1, with TRBD1 matching 7 bases. Germline values: CDR1 SGHRS, CDR2 YFSETQ. V lost 4 bases and J lost 0; bases outside the gene matches: 6. CDR3 size: 15 residues. The CDR3: CASSGPGQLNTEAFF. CDR3 DNA: TGCGCCAGCAGCGGCCCGGGACAGCTGAACACTGAAGCTTTCTTT.

The genes are TRBV24-1 and TRBJ2-1, with 10 bases that match TRBD1. The CDR3 totals 15 residues. After removal of 7 bases from V and 5 bases from J, the junction contained 7 bases not matched to a gene. Per germline, CDR1 KGHDR and CDR2 SFDVKD. The CDR3 region has the DNA TGTGCCACCAGCTTACCGGGACAGGGGAACAATGAGCAGTTCTTC. This gives the protein CATSLPGQGNNEQFF.

As concerns this clone: Other DNA sequences in this sample translate to the same CDR3. V gene TRBV7-2 combines with J gene TRBJ2-2, with D uncertain. This CDR3 contains 13 residues. CDR1 is SGHTA and CDR2 is FQGNSA in the germline V gene. V dropped 0 bases and J dropped 5 bases, with 4 bases sitting between them. The CDR3 nucleotides read TGTGCCAGCAGCTTAGCAGGAACCGGGGAGCTGTTTTTT. Protein sequence: CASSLAGTGELFF.

In its sample, this clone was seen a few times. V usage is TRBV5-1 and J usage is TRBJ2-3, with 12 bases that match TRBD1. The junction had 7 bases not matched to a gene; V was cut back by 4 bases and J by 1 base. Germline CDR1 reads SGHRS; CDR2 reads YFSETQ. The CDR3 has 17 residues. The CDR3 sequence: CASSPGQGAAGTDTQYF. CDR3 coding DNA: TGCGCCAGCAGCCCGGGACAGGGGGCTGCGGGCACAGATACGCAGTATTTT. Combining the CDR3 with reference TRBV5-1 and TRBJ2-3 gives the whole variable domain KAGVTQTPRYLIKTRGQQVTLSCSPISGHRSVSWYQQTPGQGLQFLFEYFSETQRNKGNFPGRFSGRQFSNSRSEMNVSTLELGDSALYLCASSPGQGAAGTDTQYFGPGTRLTVL.

This chain connects TRBV7-8 to TRBJ2-7; TRBD2 matches 9 bases. The germline V gene has CDR1 SGHVS and CDR2 FQNEAQ. This CDR3 contains 17 residues. Trimming removed 1 base from V and 0 bases from J; junction bases left unmatched: 7. CDR3 coding DNA: TGTGCCAGCAGCTTAGGCCCTCTAGCGGGGAGCTCCTACGAGCAGTACGTC. Its translation: CASSLGPLAGSSYEQYV.

The chain couples TRBV18 to TRBJ1-4, with a tentative D call TRBD1 (5 bases). V lost 3 bases to trimming and J lost 1 base, with 9 bases between them. Germline assignment: CDR1 KGHSH and CDR2 LQKENI. The CDR3 consists of 15 residues. The CDR3 protein is CASSPNQGTNEKLFF. The CDR3 nucleotides read TGTGCCAGCTCACCCAATCAGGGAACTAATGAAAAACTGTTTTTT.

The genes are TRBV7-3 and TRBJ1-2; D is unresolved. This CDR3 is 15 amino acids long. V gave up 1 base and J gave up 2 bases, with 11 bases separating them. Germline-derived CDR1 and CDR2 are SGHTA and FQGTGA. The CDR3 DNA sequence: TGTGCCAGCAGCTTAAATTCGGAATCGAACTATGGCTACACCTTC. Amino acid sequence: CASSLNSESNYGYTF.

This clone was detected only a few times. The chain combines TRBV18 with TRBJ1-1; 8 nucleotides match TRBD1. Unmatched junction bases numbered 4, after V lost 6 bases and J lost 4 bases. CDR3 length: 13 residues. Germline V gene data show CDR1 as KGHSH and CDR2 as LQKENI. Here the CDR3 DNA reads TGTGCCAGCTCCGAGGACAGGGCCACTGAAGCTTTCTTT. Residues: CASSEDRATEAFF.

The chain combines TRBV5-6 with TRBJ2-7, with TRBD1 as a possible D gene (5 bases). Germline V gene sequence: CDR1 SGHDT, CDR2 YYEEEE. The CDR3 runs to 12 residues. V was trimmed by 2 bases and J by 3 bases, leaving 6 bases between them. CDR3 amino acids: CASSFQGYEQYV. The CDR3 region has the DNA TGTGCCAGCAGCTTTCAGGGCTACGAGCAGTACGTC.

The chain couples TRBV10-2 to TRBJ1-1; weak D call: TRBD1 (5 bases). This CDR3 comprises 13 residues. Germline assignment: CDR1 WSHSY and CDR2 SAAADI. Trimming took off 6 bases at V and 1 base at J, with 9 bases between the two ends. DNA of the CDR3: TGCGCCAGCAGCGCAACAGGGAACACTGAAGCTTTCTTT. Translated, it gives CASSATGNTEAFF.

The chain combines TRBV5-6 with TRBJ2-1; the D gene is possibly TRBD1 (5 bases). Trimming stripped 0 bases from V and 4 bases from J, with 11 bases between. From germline, CDR1 is SGHDT and CDR2 YYEEEE. The CDR3 totals 15 residues. As DNA, the CDR3 is TGTGCCAGCAGCTTGGTGGACATTAAGTACAATGAGCAGTTCTTC. Its protein product is CASSLVDIKYNEQFF.

This clone has just one count. CDR3 sequence: CASSVSGGVDTQYF. The CDR3 DNA is TGTGCCAGCAGCGTTAGCGGGGGGGTAGATACGCAGTATTTT. This sequence joins TRBV6-2 or TRBV6-3 and TRBJ2-3, with 11 bases fitting TRBD2. V was pared by 6 bases and J by 5 bases, with 4 bases of the junction left unmatched. CDR1 is MNHEY, CDR2 SVGEGT, per germline. The CDR3 sequence is 14 residues long.

This clone has a handful of counts. The genes are TRBV7-3 and TRBJ2-2; tentatively, D is TRBD2 (5 bases). V lost 5 bases and J lost 1, with 5 bases in between. Germline CDR1 and CDR2: SGHTA and FQGTGA. There are 13 residues in the CDR3. CDR3 in DNA: TGTGCCAGCAGCGGGAGGAACACCGGGGAGCTGTTTTTT. It translates to CASSGRNTGELFF.

The V call is TRBV21-1, the J call TRBJ2-7. TRBV21-1 is shown as a pseudogene. The length of the CDR3 is 14 residues. The CDR3 spells CASSKEEKAYEQYV. CDR3 sequence (DNA): TGTGCCAGCAGCAAAGAAGAGAAGGCCTACGAGCAGTACGTC.